These 15 T cell receptor beta chains came from one sample sequenced in a study of T cell responses to AZD1222 COVID-19 vaccine. This table comes from immunoSEQ multiplex PCR, and its TCRdb copy is limited to in-frame clones, with some not included. The table includes 140,000 to 150,000 clones, more than 75% detected once. Here the sequenced sample was peripheral blood, taken on day 0 of AZD1222 vaccination. The receptors here all came from an adult in good health.

This clone showed up just once. V and J are TRBV7-6 and TRBJ2-7, with D possibly matching TRBD1 (7 bases). This CDR3 has 18 residues. V was cut by 0 bases and J by 0 bases, with 18 bases left in between. CDR1 is SGHVS and CDR2 is FNYEAQ in the germline V gene. The CDR3 sequence is CASSLAQVGGGASYEQYF. The CDR3 DNA reads TGTGCCAGCAGCTTAGCCCAGGTAGGAGGGGGCGCCTCCTACGAGCAGTACTTC. Using reference TRBV7-6 and TRBJ2-7 for the parts outside the CDR3, the full variable domain is GAGVSQSPRYKVTKRGQDVALRCDPISGHVSLYWYRQALGQGPEFLTYFNYEAQQDKSGLPNDRFSAERPEGSISTLTIQRTEQRDSAMYRCASSLAQVGGGASYEQYFGPGTRLTVT.

This clone has more than one count but fewer than ten. The genes are TRBV2 and TRBJ1-6, with 8 nucleotides matching TRBD1. V dropped 5 bases and J dropped 5; count of bases not matched to a gene: 5. CDR1 and CDR2 (germline): SNHLY, FYNNEI. This CDR3 is 15 amino acids long. Here the CDR3 DNA reads TGTGCCAGCAGTTCAGGACAGGGTCATAATTCACCCCTCCACTTT. This gives the protein CASSSGQGHNSPLHF. The whole variable domain, remainder taken from reference TRBV2 and TRBJ1-6, is EPEVTQTPSHQVTQMGQEVILRCVPISNHLYFYWYRQILGQKVEFLVSFYNNEISEKSEIFDDQFSVERPDGSNFTLKIRSTKLEDSAMYFCASSSGQGHNSPLHFGNGTRLTVT.

The V gene is TRBV18, the J gene TRBJ1-1, with unresolved D. Germline values: CDR1 KGHSH, CDR2 LQKENI. The CDR3 extends over 13 amino acids. V was clipped by 3 bases and J by 1 base, with 6 bases between them. The CDR3 sequence is CASSPIQNTEAFF. The CDR3 bases are TGTGCCAGCTCACCCATCCAGAACACTGAAGCTTTCTTT.

The V call is TRBV27, the J call TRBJ2-4; 9 bases match TRBD1. This CDR3 has 14 residues. Unmatched junction bases numbered 6, after V lost 5 bases and J lost 7 bases. Germline V gene lookup returns CDR1 MNHEY and CDR2 SMNVEV (reference sequence). CDR3 residues: CASSTRDRANIQYF. The CDR3 nucleotides are TGTGCCAGCAGTACACGGGACAGGGCGAACATTCAGTACTTC.

The chain joins TRBV29-1 to TRBJ1-5; D is ambiguous. In germline, CDR1 is SQVTM, CDR2 ANQGSEA. This CDR3 spans 11 amino acids. V lost 4 bases, J lost 0 bases, and 1 base lay in between. CDR3 loop: CSVGSNQPQHF. The CDR3 DNA follows: TGCAGCGTTGGTAGCAATCAGCCCCAGCATTTT.

V and J are TRBV5-8 and TRBJ1-1; D uncertain. Germline V gives CDR1 SGHTS, CDR2 YDEGEE. The CDR3 is 10 residues long. V gave up 5 bases and J gave up 1 base, with 0 bases separating them. This chain's CDR3 is CASRNTEAFF. CDR3 in DNA: TGTGCCAGCAGGAACACTGAAGCTTTCTTT.

J is TRBJ2-3 and V is TRBV11-3, with 8 nucleotides matching TRBD2. With V trimmed by 5 bases and J by 9 bases, 16 bases remained unmatched. This CDR3 contains 16 residues. The germline CDR1 and CDR2 sequences are SGHNT and YENEEA. CDR3 residues: CASSPGGRGARETQYF. The CDR3 bases are TGTGCCAGCAGCCCCGGTGGGCGGGGGGCGCGGGAGACGCAGTATTTT.

V gene TRBV7-3 combines with J gene TRBJ2-3; TRBD2 aligns across 15 bases. The germline CDR1 and CDR2 sequences are SGHTA and FQGTGA. The CDR3 spans 16 residues. Trimming removed 5 bases from V and 5 bases from J; junction bases left unmatched: 5. CDR3 loop: CASSMGLAGGQDTQYF. CDR3 sequence (DNA): TGTGCCAGCAGCATGGGACTAGCGGGAGGACAAGATACGCAGTATTTT. Combining the CDR3 with reference TRBV7-3 and TRBJ2-3 gives the whole variable domain GAGVSQTPSNKVTEKGKYVELRCDPISGHTALYWYRQSLGQGPEFLIYFQGTGAADDSGLPNDRFFAVRPEGSVSTLKIQRTERGDSAVYLCASSMGLAGGQDTQYFGPGTRLTVL.

The V call is TRBV19, the J call TRBJ1-4; perhaps TRBD1 as D (5 bases). Germline CDR1 and CDR2: LNHDA and SQIVND (reference sequence). V gave up 7 bases and J gave up 0 bases, with 12 bases separating them. This CDR3 is 15 amino acids long. The CDR3, as DNA: TGTGCCAGTACCAATGTGGGGGCAACTAATGAAAAACTGTTTTTT. Encoded protein: CASTNVGATNEKLFF.

V usage is TRBV27 and J usage is TRBJ1-1; D is perhaps TRBD1 (6 bases). This CDR3 has 14 residues. CDR1 MNHEY and CDR2 SMNVEV come from the germline V gene (reference sequence). V lost 7 bases to trimming and J lost 2 bases, with 14 bases between them. The CDR3 sequence is CASMLGGANTEAFF. The CDR3 coding sequence is TGTGCCAGCATGCTAGGGGGGGCAAACACTGAAGCTTTCTTT.

The rearrangement uses TRBV3-1 (or the pseudogene TRBV3-2) and TRBJ1-1; D uncertain. The germline CDR1 and CDR2 sequences are LGHDT and YNNKEL (reference sequence). This CDR3 is built from 11 residues. V lost 0 bases to trimming and J lost 8 bases, with 4 bases between them. The CDR3 DNA follows: TGTGCCAGCAGCCAAGAAGGGGAAGCTTTCTTT. It translates to CASSQEGEAFF.

The count of this clone is one. V usage is TRBV5-1 and J usage is TRBJ1-4, with D perhaps TRBD1 (5 bases). This CDR3 comprises 15 residues. CDR1 SGHRS and CDR2 YFSETQ come from the germline V gene. Between the trimmed V and J ends, which lost 0 bases and 5 bases, there was a span of 11 bases. The CDR3 loop is CASSLAQGGNEKLFF. The CDR3 nucleotides are TGCGCCAGCAGCTTGGCCCAGGGTGGAAATGAAAAACTGTTTTTT.

The chain employs TRBV7-9 and TRBJ1-5; possibly TRBD1 for D (5 bases). Per the germline V gene, CDR1 is SEHNR and CDR2 is FQNEAQ (reference sequence). V was shortened by 3 bases and J by 6 bases, with 9 bases between the two germline ends. CDR3 size: 13 residues. CDR3 nucleotides: TGTGCCAGCAGCTTTGGGGCAAGTCAGCCCCAGCATTTT. Residues: CASSFGASQPQHF.

The chain couples TRBV2 to TRBJ2-5; 13 bases fit TRBD2. Germline V gene sequence: CDR1 SNHLY, CDR2 FYNNEI. J gave up 5 bases and V 6 bases, and 6 bases lay outside the gene matches. The CDR3 totals 15 residues. The chain's CDR3 is CASSVTSGGWETQYF. DNA for the CDR3: TGTGCCAGCAGCGTGACTAGCGGGGGGTGGGAGACCCAGTACTTC.

This sequence joins TRBV6-5 and TRBJ2-5, with D tentatively TRBD1 (5 bases). V shed 2 bases and J shed 2 bases, with 12 bases lying between them. The CDR3 sequence is 15 residues long. Germline V CDR1 and CDR2: MNHEY, SVGAGI. CDR3 sequence (DNA): TGTGCCAGCAGTTACGACCTGACAGCTCAAGAGACCCAGTACTTC. Translation: CASSYDLTAQETQYF.